This TCR beta chain was captured in a study of blood T cell repertoires in COVID-19. Turning to the study itself: COVID-19 samples, acute and convalescent, were from the United States, Italy and Spain. Sample material is recorded as cDNA or gDNA derived from T cells, B-cell-depleted T cells, or PBMCs.

Under the authors' procedure: The assay estimated nucleated cells by amplifying reference gene primers. Some clones are missing from TCRdb's copy, which holds only in-frame ones; the method was immunoSEQ multiplex PCR. From that table come the V and J calls and clone size; the DNA was used to work out D and trimming. The table includes roughly 520,000 clones, 70% to 90% detected once. Cohorts were assigned according to the clinical history that participants reported. There are 14 residues in the CDR3. The trim removed 5 bases at V and 0 bases at J, leaving 3 bases unmatched. The germline CDR1 and CDR2 sequences are LGHDT and YNNKEL (reference sequence).

The chain employs TRBV3-1 (or the pseudogene TRBV3-2) and TRBJ2-7, with TRBD1 matching over 8 bases. The sequence came from a woman in her thirties or forties who had recovered from COVID-19. Sequencing was performed on PBMCs or T cells enriched from blood (not recorded which). DNA of the CDR3: TGTGCCAGCAGCAATGGACAGGGCTCCTACGAGCAGTACTTC. Its protein is CASSNGQGSYEQYF.